This T cell receptor (beta chain) is drawn from a study of blood T cell repertoires in COVID-19. Study overall: Both acute and convalescent COVID-19 samples were obtained from the United States, Italy and Spain. The cDNA or gDNA used as material had been derived from T cells, B-cell-depleted T cells, or PBMCs.

Study members were between about 18 and 89 years old and lived in roughly 24 US regions. Authors' analysis steps: Cell counts per sample came from amplifying reference gene primers. Method: immunoSEQ multiplex PCR; TCRdb's copy keeps in-frame clones and lacks some. The V and J calls and the clone size are those of that table, but D and trimming were determined from the DNA. The table includes about 230,000 clones, about nine tenths detected once. The CDR3 runs 15 residues. Germline V gene lookup returns CDR1 SGHTS and CDR2 YDEGEE. With 4 bases clipped from V and 2 bases from J, the junction kept 7 bases outside the gene matches. This clone has a handful of counts.

Sequencing input: PBMCs or T cells enriched from blood (not recorded which). The source is a woman under 40 with acute COVID-19. This chain connects TRBV5-8 to TRBJ2-5, with 8 bases identical to TRBD1. In DNA form, the CDR3 reads TGTGCCAGCAGCAAAATGACAGGGGCACAAGAGACCCAGTACTTC. This codes for CASSKMTGAQETQYF.